Presented here are 29 T cell receptor beta chains from one specimen sequenced in a study of OX40 agonist ivuxolimab in advanced cancers. Clones were sequenced by immunoSEQ multiplex PCR, and TCRdb holds only the in-frame ones, with some missing. The data contain about 92,000 clones, more than 85% of them singletons. The material was CD4+ or CD8+ T cells sorted from blood, obtained in a trial of the OX40 agonist ivuxolimab. The source is an adult with an advanced solid tumor such as melanoma, head and neck, liver or kidney cancer.

This chain uses TRBV18 with TRBJ1-5; 7 nucleotides align to TRBD1. J gave up 0 bases and V 4 bases, and 6 bases lay outside the gene matches. This CDR3 is built from 16 residues. Germline-derived CDR1 and CDR2 are KGHSH and LQKENI. The chain's CDR3 is CASSQGAGHSNQPQHF. CDR3 DNA sequence: TGTGCCAGCTCACAGGGGGCGGGCCATAGCAATCAGCCCCAGCATTTT.

DNA of the CDR3: TGCGCCAGCAGCCTATCATCCGGGGCGACCAACACCGGGGAGCTGTTTTTT. This gives the protein CASSLSSGATNTGELFF. The chain uses TRBV5-1 and TRBJ2-2; the D gene could be TRBD1 or TRBD2 (5 bases each). Germline CDR1 reads SGHRS; CDR2 reads YFSETQ. Trimming took 4 bases from V and 2 from J, leaving 18 bases between them. This CDR3 is built from 17 residues.

The rearrangement links TRBV5-4 to TRBJ1-1; 10 nucleotides line up with TRBD1. The CDR3 contains 14 residues. V shed 4 bases, J shed 6 bases, and the junction held 6 bases outside the gene matches. Germline V CDR1 and CDR2: SGHNT, YYREEE (reference sequence). In DNA form, the CDR3 reads TGTGCCAGCAGCAACCCAGGACAGGGGGCTGAAGCTTTCTTT. Translation gives CASSNPGQGAEAFF.

This clone was seen just once. The chain is built from TRBV10-1 and TRBJ2-1; 12 nucleotides match TRBD2. The length of the CDR3 is 17 residues. Germline V gene lookup returns CDR1 WNHNN and CDR2 SYGVQD (reference sequence). The V and J ends lost 1 base and 2 bases, in that order; junction bases with no gene match: 3. CDR3 loop: CASSEFGLAGPYNEQFF. For the CDR3, the DNA is TGCGCCAGCAGTGAGTTTGGACTAGCGGGACCCTACAATGAGCAGTTCTTC.

This clone has just a few counts. The genes are TRBV7-8 and TRBJ1-5; 10 bases match TRBD1. The CDR3 consists of 15 residues. Germline CDR1 is SGHVS and CDR2 is FQNEAQ. After removal of 3 bases from V and 7 bases from J, the junction contained 6 bases not matched to a gene. In DNA, the CDR3 is TGTGCCAGCAGCTTGTTGACAGGGGGCCAACAGCCCCAGCATTTT. This translates into CASSLLTGGQQPQHF. Using reference TRBV7-8 and TRBJ1-5 for the parts outside the CDR3, the full variable domain is GAGVSQSPRYKVAKRGQDVALRCDPISGHVSLFWYQQALGQGPEFLTYFQNEAQLDKSGLPSDRFFAERPEGSVSTLKIQRTQQEDSAVYLCASSLLTGGQQPQHFGDGTRLSIL.

This sequence joins TRBV15 and TRBJ2-3; 7 bases map to TRBD2. CDR3 length: 14 amino acids. CDR1 LNHNV and CDR2 YYDKDF come from the germline V gene (reference sequence). Trimming removed 5 bases from V and 4 bases from J; junction bases left unmatched: 6. The CDR3 DNA is TGTGCCACCAGCGCCGGGAGGTCGCCAGATACGCAGTATTTT. This gives the protein CATSAGRSPDTQYF.

The genes are TRBV29-1 and TRBJ2-3, with D perhaps matching TRBD2 (6 bases). The CDR3 is made up of 15 amino acids. Germline V gene data show CDR1 as SQVTM and CDR2 as ANQGSEA. The V and J ends lost 4 bases and 3 bases respectively, with 17 bases between them. CDR3 in amino acids: CSVGGASRGTDTQYF. CDR3 DNA sequence: TGCAGCGTTGGCGGGGCTTCCCGAGGGACAGATACGCAGTATTTT.

This chain joins TRBV6-1 and TRBJ2-7; 8 nucleotides match TRBD1. Trimming removed 4 bases from V and 7 bases from J; junction bases left unmatched: 3. Germline V gene lookup returns CDR1 MNHNS and CDR2 SASEGT. The CDR3 runs to 12 residues. CDR3 sequence (DNA): TGTGCCAGCAGTGGACAGGGGTGGGAGCAGTACTTC. It yields the protein CASSGQGWEQYF.

The J gene is TRBJ1-1, the V gene TRBV30; D possibly corresponds to TRBD1 (6 bases). This CDR3 has 15 amino acids. From germline, CDR1 is GTSNPN and CDR2 SVGIG (reference sequence). Between the trimmed V and J ends, which lost 3 bases and 1 base, there was a span of 15 bases. The CDR3 sequence: CAWSSTDSRNTEAFF. DNA of the CDR3: TGTGCCTGGAGCTCTACGGACAGCCGGAACACTGAAGCTTTCTTT.

This clone was seen just once. The chain links TRBV11-3 to TRBJ2-2; 8 bases match TRBD2. After removal of 5 bases from V and 5 bases from J, the junction contained 7 bases not matched to a gene. The CDR3 contains 15 residues. Looked up from germline, CDR1 is SGHNT and CDR2 is YENEEA. The CDR3 nucleotides read TGTGCCAGCAGCCACGGACTAGCTCTAACCGGGGAGCTGTTTTTT. It yields the protein CASSHGLALTGELFF.

This clone was seen only once. V and J are TRBV6-1 and TRBJ2-5; possibly TRBD1 for D (6 bases). Germline V gene lookup returns CDR1 MNHNS and CDR2 SASEGT. The CDR3 has 15 residues. Trimming cost V 6 bases and J 1 base, with 15 bases left between them. The CDR3: CASRTQGQLQETQYF. The CDR3 nucleotides are TGTGCCAGCAGAACCCAGGGGCAGCTCCAAGAGACCCAGTACTTC.

The rearrangement links TRBV11-1 to TRBJ2-7, with 10 nucleotides matching TRBD1. Looked up from germline, CDR1 is SGHAT and CDR2 is FQDESV (reference sequence). The CDR3 length is 14 residues. The V segment lost 5 bases and the J segment 3 bases; nucleotides outside the gene matches: 4. Here the CDR3 DNA reads TGTGCCAGCAGCGGCCGGGACAGGGGCTACGAGCAGTACTTC. Protein sequence: CASSGRDRGYEQYF.

The chain links TRBV28 to TRBJ2-5; 7 bases fit TRBD1. Germline loops: CDR1 MDHEN, CDR2 SYDVKM. Germline trimming cut 3 bases from V and 5 bases from J; bases unmatched to any gene: 6. The CDR3 covers 14 residues. The CDR3 region is CASSFYRGRETQYF. CDR3 sequence (DNA): TGTGCCAGCAGTTTCTACAGGGGTCGGGAGACCCAGTACTTC. The whole variable domain, remainder taken from reference TRBV28 and TRBJ2-5, is DVKVTQSSRYLVKRTGEKVFLECVQDMDHENMFWYRQDPGLGLRLIYFSYDVKMKEKGDIPEGYSVSREKKERFSLILESASTNQTSMYLCASSFYRGRETQYFGPGTRLLVL.

The V and J genes are TRBV5-6 and TRBJ2-2; TRBD2 matches at 11 bases. From germline, CDR1 is SGHDT and CDR2 YYEEEE. The junction had 10 bases not matched to a gene; V was cut back by 4 bases and J by 5 bases. The CDR3 runs to 17 residues. CDR3 sequence: CASSGALAGGRTGELFF. The CDR3 region has the DNA TGTGCCAGCAGCGGGGCGCTAGCGGGAGGACGTACCGGGGAGCTGTTTTTT.

The chain carries TRBV28 and TRBJ2-2; perhaps TRBD1 as D (6 bases). The CDR3 totals 14 residues. Trimming removed 5 bases at V and 1 base at J, with 8 bases between. CDR1 and CDR2 (germline): MDHEN, SYDVKM. The CDR3 protein is CASSPRGNTGELFF. In DNA form, the CDR3 reads TGTGCCAGCAGTCCCAGGGGGAACACCGGGGAGCTGTTTTTT. Together with reference TRBV28 and TRBJ2-2, the CDR3 gives the full variable domain: DVKVTQSSRYLVKRTGEKVFLECVQDMDHENMFWYRQDPGLGLRLIYFSYDVKMKEKGDIPEGYSVSREKKERFSLILESASTNQTSMYLCASSPRGNTGELFFGEGSRLTVL.

CDR3 in amino acids: CASSRVATETQYF. The CDR3 nucleotides are TGTGCCAGCAGCCGGGTGGCCACAGAGACCCAGTACTTC. The chain recombines TRBV5-4 with TRBJ2-5, with unresolved D. V lost 4 bases to trimming and J lost 4 bases, with 11 bases between them. Per the germline V gene, CDR1 is SGHNT and CDR2 is YYREEE (reference sequence). The CDR3 loop spans 13 amino acids.

This chain connects TRBV6-5 to TRBJ2-7; tentatively, D is TRBD2 (6 bases). Germline CDR1 and CDR2: MNHEY and SVGAGI. The CDR3 runs 13 residues. Trimming took 5 bases from V and 9 from J, leaving 17 bases between them. CDR3 sequence: CASSTRNRERQYF. The CDR3 nucleotides are TGTGCCAGCAGTACTCGAAACCGGGAGAGGCAGTACTTC.

The chain combines TRBV28 with TRBJ1-2; the match to TRBD1 covers 10 bases. The CDR3 has 15 residues. CDR1 MDHEN and CDR2 SYDVKM come from the germline V gene. J was trimmed by 9 bases and V by 8 bases; bases with no gene match: 15. This CDR3 is CASARGGTGVMSYTF. DNA of the CDR3: TGTGCCAGCGCCCGGGGGGGGACAGGGGTTATGAGCTACACCTTC.

The table lists this clone with a few counts. The rearrangement uses TRBV19 and TRBJ1-3; 8 bases match TRBD1. The junction had 3 bases not matched to a gene; V was cut back by 3 bases and J by 2 bases. The CDR3 has 15 amino acids. Germline V lookup: CDR1 LNHDA, CDR2 SQIVND (reference sequence). CDR3 region: CASSMTGVAGNTIYF. The CDR3 DNA reads TGTGCCAGTAGTATGACAGGGGTCGCTGGAAACACCATATATTTT.

This clone was counted a single time. V gene TRBV19 combines with J gene TRBJ2-1; 9 nucleotides agree with TRBD2. J was trimmed by 4 bases and V by 9 bases; bases with no gene match: 10. The CDR3 consists of 15 residues. The V gene's germline CDR1 is LNHDA and CDR2 SQIVND (reference sequence). In DNA, the CDR3 is TGTGCCAGCAAAGAGGCGGGAGGGCGGTACAATGAGCAGTTCTTC. This encodes CASKEAGGRYNEQFF.

CDR3 sequence: CASSLDRGNNEQFF. The CDR3, as DNA: TGTGCCAGCAGCTTAGATAGGGGAAACAATGAGCAGTTCTTC. The V and J genes are TRBV7-2 and TRBJ2-1; a weak D match, TRBD1 (5 bases). V was clipped by 1 base and J by 5 bases, with 9 bases between them. The length of the CDR3 is 14 residues. Per germline, CDR1 SGHTA and CDR2 FQGNSA.

V and J are TRBV19 and TRBJ1-2; D gene ambiguous. Deletions cut 3 bases from V and 2 bases from J, with 7 bases between. This CDR3 comprises 13 residues. CDR1 is LNHDA, CDR2 SQIVND, per germline (reference sequence). This CDR3 reads CASSISGNYGYTF. Here the CDR3 DNA reads TGTGCCAGTAGTATTTCAGGAAACTATGGCTACACCTTC.

The chain links TRBV5-1 to TRBJ1-6; TRBD1 agrees at 7 bases. The trim removed 3 bases at V and 7 bases at J, leaving 13 bases unmatched. The CDR3 has 17 amino acids. Germline loops: CDR1 SGHRS, CDR2 YFSETQ. The CDR3 DNA reads as TGCGCCAGCAGCTGGTCGGAGAACAGGGGATTCAATTCACCCCTCCACTTT. Translating gives CASSWSENRGFNSPLHF.

The rearrangement joins TRBV29-1 to TRBJ1-1; possibly TRBD1 for D (5 bases). The germline V gene encodes CDR1 SQVTM and CDR2 ANQGSEA. Trimming pared 4 bases from V and 11 bases from J, leaving 11 bases between. The CDR3 runs 10 residues. The DNA for the CDR3 is TGCAGCGTTGCGGCGGAGGGGGCTTTCTTT. Translating gives CSVAAEGAFF.

The chain links TRBV7-3 to TRBJ1-1; TRBD1 is a possible D gene (5 bases). The CDR3 sequence is 14 residues long. The V gene lost 1 base and the J gene lost 1 base, with 7 bases spanning the gap. Germline V gives CDR1 SGHTA, CDR2 FQGTGA. The chain's CDR3 is CASSLMGENTEAFF. The CDR3 bases are TGTGCCAGCAGCTTAATGGGGGAGAACACTGAAGCTTTCTTT.

J is TRBJ2-1 and V is TRBV5-1; D is unresolved. The V end was cut by 1 base, the J end by 0 bases, with 8 bases between. The CDR3 runs to 15 residues. Germline CDR1 and CDR2: SGHRS and YFSETQ. CDR3 residues: CASSLRLSSYNEQFF. CDR3 in DNA: TGCGCCAGCAGCTTGCGGTTAAGCTCCTACAATGAGCAGTTCTTC.

V is TRBV7-9 and J is TRBJ2-5; maybe TRBD2 (5 bases). The CDR3 totals 15 residues. In germline, CDR1 is SEHNR, CDR2 FQNEAQ (reference sequence). V was pared by 4 bases and J by 5 bases, with 17 bases between. The CDR3 region is CASSWRESGPETQYF. The DNA of the CDR3 is TGTGCCAGCAGCTGGCGAGAGAGCGGCCCCGAGACCCAGTACTTC.

The gene calls are TRBV7-9 and TRBJ2-1, with 8 bases aligning to TRBD1. J was trimmed by 7 bases and V by 5 bases; bases with no gene match: 7. Per the germline V gene, CDR1 is SEHNR and CDR2 is FQNEAQ (reference sequence). This CDR3 contains 14 residues. As DNA, the CDR3 is TGTGCCAGCAGCGGTACAGGGGGACGGAATGAGCAGTTCTTC. Its protein product is CASSGTGGRNEQFF.

The rearrangement joins TRBV4-2 to TRBJ2-3; D is unclear. The germline V gene has CDR1 LGHNA and CDR2 YNFKEQ. The CDR3 is 13 residues long. Trimming stripped 0 bases from V and 8 bases from J, with 9 bases between. CDR3 loop: CASSQDYGSTQYF. In nucleotides, the CDR3 is TGTGCCAGCAGCCAAGATTATGGTAGTACGCAGTATTTT.